This T cell receptor (beta chain) derives from a study of shared clonotypes between healthy human individuals (dated by TCRdb to between 2020 and 2021). As for the study more broadly: The cohort included three men and a couple of women between 18 and 49 years of age. Libraries were prepared and TCR repertoires were sequenced by different laboratories using diverse techniques, in order to increase sequencing depth and limit assay-specific biases. To estimate repertoire size and how much clonotypes are shared between individuals, the study performed deep sequencing of blood TCR repertoires from a few healthy adults. Each donor's leukapheresis produced roughly between roughly 0.85 and 9.5 billion PBMCs. Results the study describes overall, beyond this receptor: The small number of donors limited the genetic and exposure-history diversity represented. Pairwise subsampling indicated that sequencing depth was expected to affect the degree of clonotype sharing among donors. Only blood was sampled, and tissue TCR repertoires likely differ from those in blood.

A note on this clone: It has no known antigen specificity. Base qualities are not provided; no much larger clone lies one nucleotide away.

Counted from cysteine to phenylalanine, this CDR3 has 18 amino acids. Only CDR3 DNA remains: 54 bases, in frame from the first base. Based on the germline V gene, the CDR1 and CDR2 sequences are LGHNA and YNFKEQ. Trimming removed 1 base from V and 0 bases from J, leaving 16 bases between the germline ends. The donors were healthy, HIV-negative adults who had no recently reported acute infections or vaccinations. All donors were Caucasian adults living in Nashville, Tennessee, USA. For unsorted samples, 96 million or so PBMCs were counted, and genomic DNA was extracted using the QIAamp DNA Blood Mini kit. Blood was obtained by leukapheresis, after which PBMCs were separated by Ficoll-Histopaque density gradient centrifugation and cryopreserved in liquid nitrogen vapor phase. Using the deep immunoSEQ assay, multiplex PCR amplified TCR CDR3 regions from genomic DNA. Extracted genomic DNA from each cell subset was distributed evenly across all wells of several immunoSEQ 96-well plates, and each plate was treated as a replicate. Each replicate PCR for unsorted PBMC received roughly 0.3 ug genomic DNA, equal to about 30,000 T cell genomes. Ten immunoSEQ deep assay plates were used to sequence the unsorted PBMC genomic DNA. Purified libraries were quantified with a Qubit 3.0 fluorometer, sized on a Bioanalyzer 2100, and re-quantified with the KAPA Library Quantification kit. A separate single-read 150-cycle Illumina NextSeq 550 flow cell was used to sequence each immunoSEQ 96-well plate. Per the source publication's procedure: The immunoSEQ output contained only junctional sequences without quality scores, so filtering could not match that applied to full-length reads. Sequences were annotated with PyIR, a Python wrapper for IgBLAST v1.9, and V/J genes and CDR3 were assigned using IMGT germline references. Any read was removed if the V/J assignment was weak (E-value above 1e-6), the CDR3 was missing, or the read contained stop codons, out-of-frame junctions, or ambiguous translated residues. A V3J clonotype was defined by an identical inferred V gene, J gene, and CDR3 amino acid sequence. Percentage overlap between repertoires was calculated by dividing the number of shared unique clonotypes by the size of the smaller repertoire. Richness of each repertoire was evaluated using RTK rarefaction, the Chao1 estimator, and Recon v2.1 estimates of unobserved clonotypes. TCRdb re-hosts the immuneACCESS table, in-frame sequences only. Its copies lack some clones; in the studies checked, an unresolved V gene accounts for under half of them, and the cause for the rest is not known. The V and J calls and clone size are taken from that table; D and trimming were inferred from the DNA. The sample contains some 500,000 clones, roughly four fifths of them found a single time. Together, the top ten hold more than 10% of the sample.

The sequenced sample consisted of PBMCs. This sequence uses TRBV4-2 and TRBJ2-1, with the D gene too uncertain to name. The TCR comes from a middle-aged woman in good health. Some clones in this sample may be carry-over from other donors' samples. The DNA is as follows: TGTGCCAGCAGCCAAGGTTCGTCGGAGACGAGCTCCTACAATGAGCAGTTCTTC. Its product reads: CASSQGSSETSSYNEQFF.